The 12 T cell receptor beta chains presented below share a single source sample, sequenced in a study of blood T cell repertoires in COVID-19. Profiled with immunoSEQ multiplex PCR; TCRdb holds only in-frame clones, not every one. Of some 110,000 clones in the sample, 75% to 90% were seen once. The sequencing input was peripheral blood. The receptor source for this set is a man aged 45-65 years with acute or convalescent COVID-19.

This clone was seen more than once but under ten times. The V and J genes are TRBV7-2 and TRBJ2-7; 14 bases are shared with TRBD2. In germline, CDR1 is SGHTA, CDR2 FQGNSA. V shed 5 bases, J shed 3 bases, and the junction held 9 bases outside the gene matches. The CDR3 contains 17 residues. This CDR3 reads CASSTGTSGSLFYEQYF. In DNA form, the CDR3 reads TGTGCCAGCAGCACGGGGACTAGCGGGAGCTTATTCTACGAGCAGTACTTC.

The rearrangement uses TRBV5-1 and TRBJ2-1; TRBD2 aligns across 7 bases. Germline values: CDR1 SGHRS, CDR2 YFSETQ. Germline trimming cut 7 bases from V and 9 bases from J; bases unmatched to any gene: 13. The CDR3 contains 14 residues. The CDR3 nucleotides are TGCGCCAGCTGCAGGACTAGTGTTTCATTTGAGCAGTTCTTC. This translates into CASCRTSVSFEQFF.

This rearrangement joins TRBV2 to TRBJ1-2, with 9 bases identical to TRBD1. This CDR3 is built from 15 residues. Germline loops: CDR1 SNHLY, CDR2 FYNNEI. Trimming took 7 bases from V and 5 from J; bases not matched to a gene: 11. The CDR3 DNA follows: TGTGCCAGCAACCCAGACTGGGACAGGGTATATGGCTACACCTTC. Its translation is CASNPDWDRVYGYTF.

The chain joins TRBV19 to TRBJ2-1; D is perhaps TRBD2 (6 bases). CDR1 is LNHDA and CDR2 is SQIVND in the germline V gene (reference sequence). V lost 7 bases and J 3 bases, leaving 13 bases between the germline ends. The CDR3 consists of 14 residues. This CDR3 reads CASTSRERYNEQFF. CDR3 nucleotide sequence: TGTGCCAGTACGAGTCGGGAGCGCTACAATGAGCAGTTCTTC.

The chain joins TRBV12-5 to TRBJ1-2; D gene unclear. Germline CDR1 and CDR2: LGHNT and FRNRAP. Trimming took off 6 bases at V and 5 bases at J, with 19 bases between the two ends. The length of the CDR3 is 15 residues. CDR3 loop: CASGTGTVLMYGYTF. DNA for the CDR3: TGTGCTAGTGGAACCGGCACAGTCTTAATGTATGGCTACACCTTC.

The genes are TRBV19 and TRBJ1-5, with TRBD1 identical over 8 bases. Germline-derived CDR1 and CDR2 are LNHDA and SQIVND (reference sequence). The V gene end was trimmed by 3 bases and the J gene end by 6 bases; junction bases not matched to a gene: 4. The CDR3 totals 14 residues. In DNA, the CDR3 is TGTGCCAGTAGTATTTCAGGGGGCGGTCAGCCCCAGCATTTT. Translated, it gives CASSISGGGQPQHF. Combining the CDR3 with reference TRBV19 and TRBJ1-5 gives the whole variable domain DGGITQSPKYLFRKEGQNVTLSCEQNLNHDAMYWYRQDPGQGLRLIYYSQIVNDFQKGDIAEGYSVSREKKESFPLTVTSAQKNPTAFYLCASSISGGGQPQHFGDGTRLSIL.

The rearrangement links TRBV11-3 to TRBJ1-1, with no clear D. CDR3 length: 12 residues. Looked up from germline, CDR1 is SGHNT and CDR2 is YENEEA. V shed 5 bases and J shed 4 bases, with 8 bases lying between them. Here the CDR3 reads CASSPYSTEAFF. The CDR3 DNA reads as TGTGCCAGCAGCCCGTATAGCACTGAAGCTTTCTTT.

The V call is TRBV27, the J call TRBJ1-4; TRBD1 is a possible D gene (6 bases). Germline V gives CDR1 MNHEY, CDR2 SMNVEV (reference sequence). The CDR3 has 14 amino acids. V was pared by 8 bases and J by 8 bases, with 18 bases between. The CDR3 nucleotides are TGTGCCAGCCGATCACCTAGGGGGGGGGAAAAACTGTTTTTT. Its translation: CASRSPRGGEKLFF.

V gene TRBV27 combines with J gene TRBJ2-6, with D unclear. CDR3 size: 14 residues. Trimming took off 6 bases at V and 1 base at J, with 7 bases between the two ends. CDR1 is MNHEY, CDR2 SMNVEV, per germline (reference sequence). The CDR3 loop is CASSLNSGANVLTF. The CDR3 DNA reads as TGTGCCAGCAGCCTAAATTCTGGGGCCAACGTCCTGACTTTC.

This rearrangement joins TRBV7-9 to TRBJ2-1; D gene uncertain. CDR3 length: 14 amino acids. The V and J ends lost 4 bases and 9 bases respectively, with 16 bases between them. Germline V lookup: CDR1 SEHNR, CDR2 FQNEAQ (reference sequence). The chain's CDR3 is CASSSSAGEAEQFF. The CDR3 nucleotides read TGTGCCAGCAGCTCGAGCGCCGGAGAAGCTGAGCAGTTCTTC.

The CDR3 DNA sequence: TGTGCCTGGAAACTAGATGCGGAGACCCAGTACTTC. Encoded protein: CAWKLDAETQYF. This chain connects TRBV30 to TRBJ2-5, with D perhaps matching TRBD2 (5 bases). Trimming took 4 bases from V and 5 from J, leaving 11 bases between them. CDR3 length: 12 amino acids. CDR1 and CDR2 from the germline V gene are GTSNPN and SVGIG (reference sequence).

The chain couples TRBV11-2 to TRBJ2-1; maybe TRBD2 (6 bases). From germline, CDR1 is SGHAT and CDR2 FQNNGV. The CDR3 spans 14 residues. The V and J ends lost 1 base and 9 bases respectively, with 13 bases between them. CDR3 sequence (DNA): TGTGCCAGCAGCTTAGGTCCTAGCGCGGGTGAGCAGTTCTTC. Encoded protein: CASSLGPSAGEQFF.